The source of this T cell receptor beta chain is a study of circulating and synovial CD4+ cells in juvenile arthritis. Whole-study findings and limits: Circulating pathogenic-like lymphocytes shared a substantially higher fraction of CDR3 sequences with synovium than bulk blood. Some such blood samples were as oligoclonal as synovium. T cell genome counts differed by at least an order of magnitude between CPL and CD4 samples.

The assay was immunoSEQ multiplex PCR, and TCRdb's table has in-frame clones only and misses some. This repertoire shows 2,500 to 3,000 clones, 70% to 90% found once; its top ten account for about 3.2%. Notes on this clone: No antigen is known for it.

Trimming removed 0 bases from V and 3 bases from J; junction bases left unmatched: 3. The CDR3 extends over 15 amino acids. Looked up from germline, CDR1 is LNHNV and CDR2 is YYDKDF (reference sequence). The clonotype was recovered from a human donor with juvenile idiopathic arthritis. The chain employs TRBV15 and TRBJ2-7; 9 bases fit TRBD2. Sequencing was carried out using HLA-DR+ CD4+ T cells from blood. Subset here: circulating pathogenic-like lymphocytes, sorted as HLA-DR+CD14-CD3+CD4+CD25low/- blood T cells. Here the CDR3 reads CATSRESGGNYEQYF. CDR3 nucleotides: TGTGCCACCAGCAGAGAAAGCGGGGGGAACTACGAGCAGTACTTC.